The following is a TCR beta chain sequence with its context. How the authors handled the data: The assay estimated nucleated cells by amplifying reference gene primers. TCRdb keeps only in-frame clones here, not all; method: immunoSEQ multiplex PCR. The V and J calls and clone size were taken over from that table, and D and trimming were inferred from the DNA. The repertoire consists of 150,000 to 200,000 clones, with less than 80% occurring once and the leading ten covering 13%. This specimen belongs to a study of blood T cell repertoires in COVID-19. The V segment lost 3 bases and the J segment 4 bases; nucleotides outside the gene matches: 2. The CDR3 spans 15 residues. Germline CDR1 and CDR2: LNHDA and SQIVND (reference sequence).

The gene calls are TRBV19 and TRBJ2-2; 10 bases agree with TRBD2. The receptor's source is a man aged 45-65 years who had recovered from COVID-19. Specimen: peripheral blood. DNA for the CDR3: TGTGCCAGTAGTATCCGGACTAGCGGCACCGGGGAGCTGTTTTTT. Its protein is CASSIRTSGTGELFF.